This T cell receptor (beta chain) stems from a study of tumor-infiltrating lymphocytes in primary liver carcinoma. Turning to the study itself: Patients comprised men and women whose ages fell between 30 and 69 years. Whole-study results and caveats: Only about 7-24% of top clones were detected in each of the five tumor regions.

This clonotype was observed at least ten times. Its antigen is as yet unknown. Production of TCR beta cDNA used roughly 0.55 ug total RNA together with a constant-region primer. Modified slightly, ARM-PCR produced TCR beta libraries over three nested multiplex PCR rounds. A C-beta reverse primer was combined with TRBV1-TRBV30 forward primers in the first two PCR rounds, and each round had approximately 10 cycles. TCRdb used MiXCR to reprocess the multiplex PCR reads, holding one entry per CDR3 protein. The profile shows 95,000 to 150,000 distinct CDR3 sequences, around 62% of them singletons. In germline, CDR1 is SQVTM, CDR2 ANQGSEA. V was pared by 7 bases and J by 8 bases, with 13 bases of the junction left unmatched. The CDR3 is 13 amino acids. Bulk tissue was left unsorted, and RNA and DNA were co-extracted from about 20-30 mg of it.

The genes are TRBV29-1 and TRBJ1-2; the match to TRBD1 covers 7 bases. The specimen sequenced was liver tumor tissue from sampling region 1. Subset defined: tumor region T1, superior pole. The receptor was derived from a woman between 55 and 75 years old with primary liver carcinoma and hepatitis B virus infection. CDR3: CSAVRDSTDGYTF. The CDR3 DNA reads as TGCAGCGCCGTTCGGGACAGCACGGACGGCTACACCTTC.